One and the same sample provided the 17 T cell receptor beta chains below, sequenced in a study of OX40 agonist ivuxolimab in advanced cancers. Clones were read by immunoSEQ multiplex PCR, and TCRdb kept only the in-frame ones, dropping some. In the table there are under 80,000 clones, approximately 78% of which are singletons. This specimen was CD4+ or CD8+ T cells sorted from blood, taken in a trial of the OX40 agonist ivuxolimab. The receptors here all came from an adult with an advanced solid tumor such as melanoma, head and neck, liver or kidney cancer.

CDR3 DNA: TGCGCCAGCAGCTTCAGCGGGCCTGACACCGGGGAGCTGTTTTTT. Translated: CASSFSGPDTGELFF. The chain recombines TRBV5-1 with TRBJ2-2; weak D call: TRBD2 (6 bases). Germline CDR1 SGHRS, CDR2 YFSETQ. Trimming removed 2 bases from V and 3 bases from J, with 11 bases in between. This CDR3 spans 15 amino acids.

This clone was recorded a few times. The rearrangement links TRBV7-6 to TRBJ1-1; D call uncertain. Germline loops: CDR1 SGHVS, CDR2 FNYEAQ. This CDR3 comprises 13 residues. V lost 8 bases to trimming and J lost 0 bases, with 10 bases between them. The CDR3 nucleotides read TGTGCCAGCGGAAAAGATTTGAACACTGAAGCTTTCTTT. It yields the protein CASGKDLNTEAFF.

The gene calls are TRBV7-3 and TRBJ2-1, with TRBD2 matching over 10 bases. CDR1 is SGHTA and CDR2 is FQGTGA in the germline V gene. J was trimmed by 3 bases and V by 4 bases; bases with no gene match: 6. The CDR3 extends over 16 amino acids. Written as DNA, the CDR3 is TGTGCCAGCAGCTACTCCGGGACTAGCGACTACAATGAGCAGTTCTTC. Translation: CASSYSGTSDYNEQFF.

V is TRBV27 and J is TRBJ1-1; D gene uncertain. The CDR3 has 13 amino acids. V lost 3 bases and J lost 4, with 9 bases in between. Germline V CDR1 and CDR2: MNHEY, SMNVEV (reference sequence). CDR3 protein: CASSFAAGTEAFF. The CDR3, as DNA: TGTGCCAGCAGTTTTGCCGCAGGCACTGAAGCTTTCTTT.

The chain uses TRBV4-3 and TRBJ1-4; weak D call: TRBD1 (5 bases). V lost 1 base and J 2 bases, leaving 8 bases between the germline ends. CDR1 LGHNA and CDR2 YSLEER come from the germline V gene. The CDR3 contains 15 residues. The chain's CDR3 is CASSQGGGTNEKLFF. In DNA form, the CDR3 reads TGCGCCAGCAGCCAAGGCGGGGGGACTAATGAAAAACTGTTTTTT.

V gene TRBV28 combines with J gene TRBJ2-5; TRBD2 might be the D (5 bases). The end of the DNA fits TRBJ2-7 better, so the J call may be wrong. In germline, CDR1 is MDHEN, CDR2 SYDVKM. CDR3 size: 15 residues. The CDR3 loop reads CASSLSASTVYEQYF. The CDR3 DNA sequence: TGTGCCAGCAGTTTATCGGCTAGCACCGTCTACGAGCAGTACTTC.

The V gene is TRBV2, the J gene TRBJ1-1, with a tentative D call TRBD1 (6 bases). V lost 2 bases and J lost 3, with 10 bases in between. This CDR3 contains 14 residues. In germline, CDR1 is SNHLY, CDR2 FYNNEI. This CDR3 is CASSEQGLDTEAFF. The CDR3 DNA reads as TGTGCCAGCAGTGAACAGGGGTTAGACACTGAAGCTTTCTTT.

About this clone: The sample carries other DNA sequences with the same CDR3. CDR3 nucleotides: TGTGCCAGCAGCTTAGTGGGGTACGAGCAGTACTTC. This translates into CASSLVGYEQYF. This chain connects TRBV7-2 to TRBJ2-7; D is undetermined. CDR1 and CDR2 from the germline V gene are SGHTA and FQGNSA. V lost 1 base, J lost 4 bases, and 5 bases lay in between. This CDR3 is built from 12 residues.

This clone was detected once. The rearrangement uses TRBV27 and TRBJ2-2, with D tentatively TRBD1 (7 bases). V lost 2 bases to trimming and J lost 6 bases, with 19 bases between them. Germline V gene lookup returns CDR1 MNHEY and CDR2 SMNVEV (reference sequence). The CDR3 is 17 residues long. In DNA form, the CDR3 reads TGTGCCAGCAGTTTAAAGCTGGCGGGGACAGTTTCCGGGGAGCTGTTTTTT. It encodes CASSLKLAGTVSGELFF.

The genes are TRBV7-9 and TRBJ2-5; D might be TRBD1 (5 bases). V lost 5 bases, J lost 4 bases, and 14 bases lay in between. The CDR3 length is 14 residues. Germline V gives CDR1 SEHNR, CDR2 FQNEAQ (reference sequence). The CDR3 sequence: CASSGAVSVETQYF. CDR3 bases: TGTGCCAGCAGCGGGGCCGTGTCCGTAGAGACCCAGTACTTC.

The J gene is TRBJ2-1, the V gene TRBV27, with unresolved D. Germline lookup yields CDR1 MNHEY and CDR2 SMNVEV (reference sequence). V dropped 4 bases and J dropped 3 bases, with 10 bases sitting between them. The CDR3 runs 14 residues. CDR3 nucleotide sequence: TGTGCCAGCAGTTCCAATTACCGCTACAATGAGCAGTTCTTC. Protein: CASSSNYRYNEQFF.

The chain has TRBV19 and TRBJ2-3; TRBD2 aligns across 8 bases. There are 16 residues in the CDR3. V shed 4 bases, J shed 0 bases, and the junction held 6 bases outside the gene matches. From germline, CDR1 is LNHDA and CDR2 SQIVND (reference sequence). The CDR3 is CASSNLKRGSTDTQYF. The CDR3 DNA reads as TGTGCCAGTAGTAACTTAAAGCGGGGGAGCACAGATACGCAGTATTTT.

V gene TRBV28 combines with J gene TRBJ1-5, with D unclear. This CDR3 spans 13 amino acids. CDR1 MDHEN and CDR2 SYDVKM come from the germline V gene. Trimming cost V 8 bases and J 5 bases, with 13 bases left between them. The CDR3 region has the DNA TGTGCCAGCTTCGGGCAGAATTATCAGCCCCAGCATTTT. Protein sequence: CASFGQNYQPQHF.

The CDR3 nucleotides read TGCAGCGCAGGGACAGCATCTAACTATGGCTACACCTTC. It translates to CSAGTASNYGYTF. This rearrangement joins TRBV29-1 to TRBJ1-2, with 7 bases lining up with TRBD1. Germline lookup yields CDR1 SQVTM and CDR2 ANQGSEA. The junction had 5 bases not matched to a gene; V was cut back by 7 bases and J by 0 bases. The CDR3 totals 13 residues.

The genes are TRBV6-5 and TRBJ1-2, with D unresolved. Germline lookup yields CDR1 MNHEY and CDR2 SVGAGI. Trimming took 0 bases from V and 3 from J, leaving 5 bases between them. The CDR3 covers 13 residues. CDR3 amino acids: CASSYSIDYGYTF. The DNA for the CDR3 is TGTGCCAGCAGTTACTCGATTGACTATGGCTACACCTTC.

The chain combines TRBV28 with TRBJ1-5; D not certain. Germline CDR1 and CDR2: MDHEN and SYDVKM. The germline V and J ends were trimmed by 3 bases and 2 bases, with 8 bases remaining between them. The CDR3 spans 14 residues. CDR3 sequence (DNA): TGTGCCAGCAGTTTGGTCCACCGCAATCAGCCCCAGCATTTT. It codes for CASSLVHRNQPQHF.

The genes are TRBV6-6 and TRBJ2-2; D is possibly TRBD2 (5 bases). This CDR3 region has 14 residues. CDR1 MNHNY and CDR2 SVGAGI come from the germline V gene (reference sequence). V was pared by 6 bases and J by 4 bases, with 12 bases between. The CDR3 region is CASSPGVRTGELFF. The CDR3 DNA reads as TGTGCCAGCAGCCCCGGGGTACGCACCGGGGAGCTGTTTTTT.